The next 26 T cell receptor beta chains were all read from a single sample in a study of blood T cell repertoires in COVID-19. Libraries were prepared by immunoSEQ multiplex PCR; TCRdb keeps only in-frame clonotypes and omits some of them. This sample has 200,000 to 250,000 clones, with approximately 77% found just once. Sequenced: peripheral blood. The receptors come from a woman aged 80 or older with acute or convalescent COVID-19.

This rearrangement joins TRBV7-3 to TRBJ1-2; D possibly corresponds to TRBD1 (6 bases). V was shortened by 5 bases and J by 3 bases, with 16 bases between the two germline ends. Germline V gene data show CDR1 as SGHTA and CDR2 as FQGTGA. The CDR3 covers 15 residues. The CDR3 DNA sequence: TGTGCCAGCAGCCCTCAGCCGGGACAACACTATGGCTACACCTTC. It translates to CASSPQPGQHYGYTF.

The chain recombines TRBV13 with TRBJ1-2, with TRBD1 matching 7 bases. CDR1 and CDR2 (germline): PRHDT, FYEKMQ (reference sequence). The CDR3 is 14 residues long. The trim removed 5 bases at V and 7 bases at J, leaving 10 bases unmatched. This chain's CDR3 is CASSLNRGPTGYTF. CDR3 nucleotide sequence: TGTGCCAGCAGCCTGAACAGGGGCCCCACTGGCTACACCTTC.

The chain recombines TRBV6-1 with TRBJ1-2, with D possibly matching TRBD1 (5 bases). Germline-derived CDR1 and CDR2 are MNHNS and SASEGT. The CDR3 sequence is 13 residues long. V lost 3 bases, J lost 4 bases, and 9 bases lay in between. CDR3 nucleotides: TGTGCCAGCAGTGAGGAGGGGAGCTATGGCTACACCTTC. This codes for CASSEEGSYGYTF.

This chain connects TRBV24-1 to TRBJ2-1; 7 nucleotides align to TRBD2. The germline V gene encodes CDR1 KGHDR and CDR2 SFDVKD. Trimming cost V 5 bases and J 0 bases; bases outside gene matches: 15. The CDR3 extends over 19 amino acids. The CDR3 reads CATSAPRGVAESSYNEQFF. The CDR3 DNA reads TGTGCCACCAGTGCTCCCCGGGGGGTAGCGGAAAGCTCCTACAATGAGCAGTTCTTC.

The J gene is TRBJ2-2, the V gene TRBV19; a possible D gene is TRBD1 (6 bases). Germline CDR1 is LNHDA and CDR2 is SQIVND (reference sequence). The germline V and J ends were trimmed by 5 bases and 4 bases, with 11 bases remaining between them. The CDR3 consists of 14 residues. CDR3 nucleotide sequence: TGTGCCAGTAGTCCCGGACAGCTCACCGGGGAGCTGTTTTTT. Encoded protein: CASSPGQLTGELFF.

Only one count was recorded for this clone. The rearrangement uses TRBV19 and TRBJ2-5, with a weak D call TRBD2 (7 bases). Germline CDR1 reads LNHDA; CDR2 reads SQIVND (reference sequence). The CDR3 has 16 amino acids. Trimming shortened V by 3 bases and J by 1 base, and 15 bases separated the two germline ends. The CDR3 nucleotides read TGTGCCAGTAGTATGGGGGGGGGCAGAGCCCAAGAGACCCAGTACTTC. Protein sequence: CASSMGGGRAQETQYF.

The chain recombines TRBV5-1 with TRBJ2-6; D gene ambiguous. Trimming stripped 3 bases from V and 0 bases from J, with 7 bases between. Germline-derived CDR1 and CDR2 are SGHRS and YFSETQ. This CDR3 comprises 15 residues. The CDR3 reads CASSSSVSGANVLTF. CDR3 coding DNA: TGCGCCAGCAGCTCATCAGTCTCTGGGGCCAACGTCCTGACTTTC. The whole variable domain, filled in from reference TRBV5-1 and TRBJ2-6, reads KAGVTQTPRYLIKTRGQQVTLSCSPISGHRSVSWYQQTPGQGLQFLFEYFSETQRNKGNFPGRFSGRQFSNSRSEMNVSTLELGDSALYLCASSSSVSGANVLTFGAGSRLTVL.

This chain connects TRBV5-5 to TRBJ1-1; D is possibly TRBD1 (5 bases). CDR1 and CDR2 (germline): SGHKS, YYEKEE (reference sequence). The length of the CDR3 is 13 residues. The V and J ends lost 4 bases and 7 bases respectively, with 14 bases between them. The CDR3 here is CASSQTGVGEAFF. CDR3 in DNA: TGTGCCAGCAGCCAAACGGGGGTTGGTGAAGCTTTCTTT.

The CDR3 here is CASSLGEVSGTF. In DNA form, the CDR3 reads TGTGCCAGCAGCTTAGGAGAGGTTTCGGGTACCTTC. The V call is TRBV7-9, the J call TRBJ1-2, with unresolved D. The CDR3 runs to 12 residues. V lost 1 base and J 14 bases, leaving 14 bases between the germline ends. CDR1 SEHNR and CDR2 FQNEAQ come from the germline V gene (reference sequence).

This chain connects TRBV7-9 to TRBJ1-2; 8 nucleotides match TRBD1. Looked up from germline, CDR1 is SEHNR and CDR2 is FQNEAQ (reference sequence). V trimming: 0 bases; J trimming: 7 bases; junction bases outside the gene matches: 10. The CDR3 length is 16 residues. The CDR3 coding sequence is TGTGCCAGCAGCTTAGCCTCAGGACAGGGTAATGCTGGCTACACCTTC. Amino acids: CASSLASGQGNAGYTF.

The chain is built from TRBV14 and TRBJ1-4; 7 bases are a match to TRBD1. The germline V gene encodes CDR1 SGHDN and CDR2 FVKESK. The CDR3 totals 15 residues. Trimming removed 5 bases from V and 8 bases from J; junction bases left unmatched: 11. The CDR3: CASSGWTGAREKLFF. The CDR3 DNA reads TGTGCCAGCAGCGGCTGGACAGGCGCCCGGGAAAAACTGTTTTTT. Full variable domain (rest looked up from reference TRBV14 and TRBJ1-4): EAGVTQFPSHSVIEKGQTVTLRCDPISGHDNLYWYRRVMGKEIKFLLHFVKESKQDESGMPNNRFLAERTGGTYSTLKVQPAELEDSGVYFCASSGWTGAREKLFFGSGTQLSVL.

The rearrangement uses TRBV6-5 and TRBJ1-2; D remains unclear. The CDR3 spans 15 residues. Trimming removed 0 bases at V and 0 bases at J, with 8 bases between. Germline V lookup: CDR1 MNHEY, CDR2 SVGAGI. CDR3 residues: CASSYSRVTNYGYTF. DNA for the CDR3: TGTGCCAGCAGTTACTCTCGGGTAACTAACTATGGCTACACCTTC.

The chain employs TRBV7-2 and TRBJ1-2; tentative D call: TRBD1 (6 bases). Looked up from germline, CDR1 is SGHTA and CDR2 is FQGNSA. The CDR3 covers 14 residues. Trimming shortened V by 5 bases and J by 5 bases, and 15 bases separated the two germline ends. CDR3 coding DNA: TGTGCCAGCAGCCTAAACGCACAGGGATATGGCTACACCTTC. Translated: CASSLNAQGYGYTF. Based on the CDR3 plus reference TRBV7-2 and TRBJ1-2, the full variable domain is GAGVSQSPSNKVTEKGKDVELRCDPISGHTALYWYRQSLGQGLEFLIYFQGNSAPDKSGLPSDRFSAERTGGSVSTLTIQRTQQEDSAVYLCASSLNAQGYGYTFGSGTRLTVV.

This sequence joins TRBV4-2 and TRBJ2-1; 10 positions agree with TRBD1. Trimming took 3 bases from V and 0 from J; bases not matched to a gene: 26. Germline V lookup: CDR1 LGHNA, CDR2 YNFKEQ. The CDR3 is 24 amino acids. As DNA, the CDR3 is TGTGCCAGCAGCCACCTCGGCGGGACAGGGGACCCCTCGGGGGGGAAAAGCTCCTACAATGAGCAGTTCTTC. Its protein is CASSHLGGTGDPSGGKSSYNEQFF.

This chain links TRBV19 with TRBJ1-5; 7 bases align to TRBD1. This CDR3 comprises 16 residues. Looked up from germline, CDR1 is LNHDA and CDR2 is SQIVND (reference sequence). The V gene end was trimmed by 10 bases and the J gene end by 2 bases; junction bases not matched to a gene: 14. The CDR3 sequence is CATRRTGEVGNQPQHF. The CDR3 region has the DNA TGTGCCACTAGACGGACAGGCGAGGTGGGCAATCAGCCCCAGCATTTT.

This chain connects TRBV9 to TRBJ1-6, with TRBD1 matching 7 bases. Germline V lookup: CDR1 SGDLS, CDR2 YYNGEE. J lost 12 bases, V lost 4 bases, and 10 bases had no gene match. The CDR3 has 14 amino acids. The DNA for the CDR3 is TGTGCCAGCAGCCCGGGACAGACGAGTGAACCCCTCCACTTT. This encodes CASSPGQTSEPLHF. Full variable domain (remainder filled in from reference TRBV9 and TRBJ1-6): DSGVTQTPKHLITATGQRVTLRCSPRSGDLSVYWYQQSLDQGLQFLIQYYNGEERAKGNILERFSAQQFPDLHSELNLSSLELGDSALYFCASSPGQTSEPLHFGNGTRLTVT.

The chain couples TRBV7-7 to TRBJ1-3; D might be TRBD1 (5 bases). Germline-derived CDR1 and CDR2 are SSHAT and FNYEAQ (reference sequence). The CDR3 consists of 15 residues. Trimming stripped 5 bases from V and 7 bases from J, with 18 bases between. DNA for the CDR3: TGTGCCAGCAGCCATGACGGGGGAGTTGGTAACACCATATATTTT. Translation: CASSHDGGVGNTIYF.

The chain is built from TRBV5-1 and TRBJ2-3; D might be TRBD2 (5 bases). Trimming stripped 4 bases from V and 5 bases from J, with 29 bases between. CDR1 and CDR2 (germline): SGHRS, YFSETQ. The CDR3 sequence is 19 residues long. DNA for the CDR3: TGCGCCAGCAGCCGCACCAGCGAGCGGATCGTCAGAGTTGGAGATACGCAGTATTTT. This codes for CASSRTSERIVRVGDTQYF.

The chain has TRBV28 and TRBJ1-5; 9 bases are a match to TRBD1. CDR3 length: 17 residues. Germline CDR1 and CDR2: MDHEN and SYDVKM. Trimming removed 3 bases from V and 4 bases from J; junction bases left unmatched: 10. The CDR3 coding sequence is TGTGCCAGCAGTTTGGTGACCGGGACAGGGAAAAATCAGCCCCAGCATTTT. Translated, it gives CASSLVTGTGKNQPQHF.

The DNA of the CDR3 is TGTGCCAGCAGATCGGACAGGGGGCGCGAAAAACTGTTTTTT. Translated, it gives CASRSDRGREKLFF. This chain connects TRBV5-4 to TRBJ1-4, with 11 bases fitting TRBD1. This CDR3 comprises 14 residues. Germline CDR1 reads SGHNT; CDR2 reads YYREEE (reference sequence). The V gene end was trimmed by 5 bases and the J gene end by 8 bases; junction bases not matched to a gene: 5.

The V gene is TRBV7-3, the J gene TRBJ2-2; 11 positions agree with TRBD2. The CDR3 covers 17 residues. CDR1 SGHTA and CDR2 FQGTGA come from the germline V gene. The trim removed 4 bases at V and 4 bases at J, leaving 8 bases unmatched. In DNA form, the CDR3 reads TGTGCCAGCAGCTCCCTGACTAGCGGGGACGGCACCGGGGAGCTGTTTTTT. Encoded protein: CASSSLTSGDGTGELFF.

This sequence joins TRBV3-1 (or the pseudogene TRBV3-2) and TRBJ2-2, with D unresolved. V gave up 1 base and J gave up 6 bases, with 12 bases separating them. Germline CDR1 reads LGHDT; CDR2 reads YNNKEL (reference sequence). The CDR3 extends over 15 amino acids. CDR3 nucleotide sequence: TGTGCCAGCAGCCAAGGTAACAGTCACGCCGGGGAGCTGTTTTTT. This encodes CASSQGNSHAGELFF.

The rearrangement joins TRBV7-9 to TRBJ2-7; maybe TRBD1 (5 bases). The germline gives CDR1 SEHNR, CDR2 FQNEAQ (reference sequence). V lost 5 bases to trimming and J lost 7 bases, with 15 bases between them. There are 13 residues in the CDR3. CDR3 nucleotides: TGTGCCAGCAGCCTGGCAGGGCGATGGGAGCAGTACTTC. Encoded protein: CASSLAGRWEQYF.

The chain joins TRBV19 to TRBJ1-4; D remains unclear. From germline, CDR1 is LNHDA and CDR2 SQIVND (reference sequence). The V end lost 8 bases, the J end lost 4 bases, and 11 bases lay between the germline ends. The CDR3 extends over 13 amino acids. This chain's CDR3 is CASRGSLNEKLFF. The CDR3 DNA is TGTGCCAGTCGGGGAAGTCTTAATGAAAAACTGTTTTTT. Variable domain in full (rest from reference TRBV19 and TRBJ1-4): DGGITQSPKYLFRKEGQNVTLSCEQNLNHDAMYWYRQDPGQGLRLIYYSQIVNDFQKGDIAEGYSVSREKKESFPLTVTSAQKNPTAFYLCASRGSLNEKLFFGSGTQLSVL.

This clone has a single count. The chain has TRBV14 and TRBJ2-1, with D possibly TRBD1 on 5 matching bases. Germline CDR1 SGHDN, CDR2 FVKESK. The V gene lost 1 base and the J gene lost 2 bases, with 9 bases spanning the gap. CDR3 length: 15 amino acids. The CDR3 nucleotides read TGTGCCAGCAGCCAAGGAAGGGGCCCCTACAATGAGCAGTTCTTC. Translating gives CASSQGRGPYNEQFF.

V is TRBV28 and J is TRBJ2-5; D may be TRBD2 (6 bases). The CDR3 contains 14 residues. V lost 4 bases and J lost 4, with 13 bases in between. Germline V CDR1 and CDR2: MDHEN, SYDVKM. The CDR3 bases are TGTGCCAGCAGTTCGGCTGGCGGGACAGAGACCCAGTACTTC. Protein product: CASSSAGGTETQYF.